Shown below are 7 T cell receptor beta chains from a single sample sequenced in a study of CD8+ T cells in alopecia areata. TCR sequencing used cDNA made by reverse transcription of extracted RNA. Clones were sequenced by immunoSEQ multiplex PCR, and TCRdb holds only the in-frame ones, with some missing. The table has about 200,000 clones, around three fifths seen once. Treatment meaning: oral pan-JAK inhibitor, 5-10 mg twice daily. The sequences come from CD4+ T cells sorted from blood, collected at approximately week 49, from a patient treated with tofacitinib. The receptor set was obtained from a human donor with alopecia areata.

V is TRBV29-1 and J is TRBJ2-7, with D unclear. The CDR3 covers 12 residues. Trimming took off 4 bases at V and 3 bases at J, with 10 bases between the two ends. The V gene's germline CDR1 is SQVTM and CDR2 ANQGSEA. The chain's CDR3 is CSVVGVGYEQYF. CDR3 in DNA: TGCAGCGTTGTTGGGGTTGGCTACGAGCAGTACTTC.

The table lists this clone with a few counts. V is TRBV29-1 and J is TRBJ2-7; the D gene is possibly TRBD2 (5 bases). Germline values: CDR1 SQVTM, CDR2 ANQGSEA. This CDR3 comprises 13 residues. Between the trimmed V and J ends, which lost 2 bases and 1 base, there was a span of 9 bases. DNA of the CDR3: TGCAGCGTTGAAACAGAGCGGTCCTACGAGCAGTACTTC. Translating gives CSVETERSYEQYF.

CDR3 nucleotide sequence: TGTGCTAGTGGTGGTCCGAACTATGGCTACACCTTC. It yields the protein CASGGPNYGYTF. The rearrangement joins TRBV12-5 to TRBJ1-2; D unresolved. Germline CDR1 reads LGHNT; CDR2 reads FRNRAP. The CDR3 is 12 amino acids. V shed 5 bases and J shed 2 bases, with 6 bases lying between them.

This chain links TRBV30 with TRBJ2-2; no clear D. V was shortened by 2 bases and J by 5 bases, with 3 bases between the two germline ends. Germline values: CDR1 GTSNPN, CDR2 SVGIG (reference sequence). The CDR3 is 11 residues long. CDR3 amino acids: CAWSRTGELFF. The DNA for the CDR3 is TGTGCCTGGAGTAGGACCGGGGAGCTGTTTTTT.

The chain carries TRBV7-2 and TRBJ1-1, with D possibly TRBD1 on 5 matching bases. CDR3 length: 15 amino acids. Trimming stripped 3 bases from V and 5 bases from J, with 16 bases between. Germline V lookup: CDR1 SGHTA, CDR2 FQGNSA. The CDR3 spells CASSLFFERGTEAFF. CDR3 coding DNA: TGTGCCAGCAGCTTGTTCTTTGAACGGGGGACTGAAGCTTTCTTT.

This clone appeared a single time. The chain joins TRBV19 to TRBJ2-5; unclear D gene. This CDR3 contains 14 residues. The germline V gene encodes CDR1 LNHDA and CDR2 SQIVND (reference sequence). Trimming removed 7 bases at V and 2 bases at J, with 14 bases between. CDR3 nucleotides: TGTGCCAGTAAGCAAGTGGGCAGACAAGAGACCCAGTACTTC. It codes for CASKQVGRQETQYF.

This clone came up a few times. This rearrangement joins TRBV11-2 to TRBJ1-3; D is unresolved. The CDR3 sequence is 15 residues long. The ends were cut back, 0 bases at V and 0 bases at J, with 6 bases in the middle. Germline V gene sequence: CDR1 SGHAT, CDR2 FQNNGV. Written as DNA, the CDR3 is TGTGCCAGCAGCTTAGAAAGGGACTCTGGAAACACCATATATTTT. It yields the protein CASSLERDSGNTIYF.